The TCR beta chain under discussion was sequenced for a study of blood T cell repertoires in COVID-19. Study in general: Samples of COVID-19 (acute and convalescent) were obtained from the United States, Italy and Spain. Nucleic acid was either cDNA or gDNA, and it came from T cells, B-cell-depleted T cells, or PBMCs.

In the authors' workflow: Reference gene primer amplification in the assay estimated nucleated cell counts. Data came from immunoSEQ multiplex PCR; TCRdb stores just in-frame clones and leaves some out. The V and J calls and clone size come from that table; D and trimming were worked out from the DNA. The data show tens of thousands of clones, about 91% seen once. The ends lost 6 bases at V and 4 bases at J; junction bases unmatched: 5. This CDR3 is built from 14 residues. Germline CDR1 SGHAT, CDR2 FQNNGV. The specimen sequenced was peripheral blood. The source is a man aged 70-80 years with active or convalescent COVID-19. This chain links TRBV11-2 with TRBJ1-4; the match to TRBD1 covers 7 bases. Here the CDR3 DNA reads TGTGCCAGCAGTCGGACAGGCTATAATGAAAAACTGTTTTTT. It is translated as CASSRTGYNEKLFF.